The following is a T cell receptor (beta chain) sequence with its context. Original data processing: Amplifying reference gene primers gave estimates of nucleated cell counts. The assay was immunoSEQ multiplex PCR, and TCRdb's table has in-frame clones only and misses some. Clone size and V and J calls were adopted from that table, with D and trimming inferred from the DNA. The sample has roughly 57,000 clones, roughly 89% seen once. This sample was taken from a study of blood T cell repertoires in COVID-19. Study context: COVID-19 samples, acute and convalescent, were from the United States, Italy and Spain. The analysed material was cDNA or gDNA that came from T cells, B-cell-depleted T cells, or PBMCs.

The CDR3 contains 16 residues. V lost 6 bases to trimming and J lost 6 bases; unmatched junction nucleotides: 12. Germline V gene lookup returns CDR1 LNHDA and CDR2 SQIVND (reference sequence). The specimen was peripheral blood. This receptor was obtained from a woman aged 55-69 years with COVID-19, enrolled during active disease. This sequence joins TRBV19 and TRBJ1-2, with 11 bases identical to TRBD1. CDR3 in amino acids: CASRERTGGFLDGYTF. CDR3 DNA sequence: TGTGCCAGTAGAGAGAGGACAGGGGGCTTCTTAGATGGCTACACCTTC.